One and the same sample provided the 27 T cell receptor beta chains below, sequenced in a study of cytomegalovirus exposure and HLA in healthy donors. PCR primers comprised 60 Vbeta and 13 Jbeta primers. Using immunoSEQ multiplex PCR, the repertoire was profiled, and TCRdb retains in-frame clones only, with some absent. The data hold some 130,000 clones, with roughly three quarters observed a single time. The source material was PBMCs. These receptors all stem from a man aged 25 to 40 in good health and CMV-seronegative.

CDR3 sequence: CSVGRGEGYTF. CDR3 DNA: TGCAGCGTTGGCAGGGGTGAAGGCTACACCTTC. The chain joins TRBV29-1 to TRBJ1-2, with D possibly TRBD1 on 6 matching bases. The CDR3 consists of 11 residues. Germline CDR1 SQVTM, CDR2 ANQGSEA. Trimming pared 4 bases from V and 8 bases from J, leaving 11 bases between.

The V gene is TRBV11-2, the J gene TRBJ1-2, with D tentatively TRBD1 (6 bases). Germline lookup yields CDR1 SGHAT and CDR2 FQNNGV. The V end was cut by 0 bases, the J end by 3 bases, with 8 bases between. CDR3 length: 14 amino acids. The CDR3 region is CASSLEQGDYGYTF. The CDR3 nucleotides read TGTGCCAGCAGCTTAGAACAGGGTGACTATGGCTACACCTTC.

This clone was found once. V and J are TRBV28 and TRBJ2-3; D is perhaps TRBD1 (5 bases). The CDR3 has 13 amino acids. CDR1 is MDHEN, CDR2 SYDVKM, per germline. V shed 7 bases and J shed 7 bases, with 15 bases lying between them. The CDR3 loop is CASTRQTPYTQYF. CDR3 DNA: TGTGCCAGCACCAGACAGACTCCTTATACGCAGTATTTT.

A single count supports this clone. CDR3: CASSEPTGGSGNTIYF. CDR3 in DNA: TGTGCCAGCAGCGAGCCGACAGGGGGCTCTGGAAACACCATATATTTT. V usage is TRBV7-6 and J usage is TRBJ1-3, with 9 bases aligning to TRBD1. The CDR3 runs to 16 residues. Germline V gives CDR1 SGHVS, CDR2 FNYEAQ. The ends lost 5 bases at V and 0 bases at J; junction bases unmatched: 5.

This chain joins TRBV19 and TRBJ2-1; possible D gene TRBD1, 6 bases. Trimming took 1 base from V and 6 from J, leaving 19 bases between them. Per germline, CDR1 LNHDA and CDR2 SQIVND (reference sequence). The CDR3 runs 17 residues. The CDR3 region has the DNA TGTGCCAGTAGTATAGGGGCAGGGGTAGATATTGGCAATGAGCAGTTCTTC. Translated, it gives CASSIGAGVDIGNEQFF.

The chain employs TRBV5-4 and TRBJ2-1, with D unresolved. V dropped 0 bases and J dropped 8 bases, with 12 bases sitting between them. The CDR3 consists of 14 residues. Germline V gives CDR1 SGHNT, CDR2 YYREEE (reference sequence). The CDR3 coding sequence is TGTGCCAGCAGCTTGGGACTTCTGGTCGATGAGCAGTTCTTC. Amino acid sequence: CASSLGLLVDEQFF.

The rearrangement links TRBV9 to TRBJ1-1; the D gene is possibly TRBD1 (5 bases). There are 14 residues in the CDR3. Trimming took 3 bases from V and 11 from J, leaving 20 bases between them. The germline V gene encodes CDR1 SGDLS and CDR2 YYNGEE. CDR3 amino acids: CASSAGGGKSSAFF. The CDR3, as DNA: TGTGCCAGCAGCGCAGGCGGGGGAAAGTCGTCTGCTTTCTTT.

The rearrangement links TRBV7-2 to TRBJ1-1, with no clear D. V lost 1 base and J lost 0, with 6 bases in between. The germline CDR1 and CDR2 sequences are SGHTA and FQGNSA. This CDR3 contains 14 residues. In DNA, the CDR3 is TGTGCCAGCAGCTTAGTGACATTGAACACTGAAGCTTTCTTT. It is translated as CASSLVTLNTEAFF. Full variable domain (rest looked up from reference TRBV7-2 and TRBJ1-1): GAGVSQSPSNKVTEKGKDVELRCDPISGHTALYWYRQSLGQGLEFLIYFQGNSAPDKSGLPSDRFSAERTGGSVSTLTIQRTQQEDSAVYLCASSLVTLNTEAFFGQGTRLTVV.

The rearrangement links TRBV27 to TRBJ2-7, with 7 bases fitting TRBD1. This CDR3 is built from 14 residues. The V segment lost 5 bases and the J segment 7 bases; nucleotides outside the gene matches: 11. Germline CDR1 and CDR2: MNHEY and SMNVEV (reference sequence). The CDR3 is CASSPQGGGVEQYF. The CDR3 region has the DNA TGTGCCAGCAGTCCCCAAGGGGGCGGCGTAGAGCAGTACTTC.

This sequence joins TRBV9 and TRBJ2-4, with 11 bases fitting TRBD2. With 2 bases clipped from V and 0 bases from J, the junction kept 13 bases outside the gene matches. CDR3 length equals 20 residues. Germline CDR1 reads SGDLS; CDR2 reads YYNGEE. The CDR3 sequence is CASSVLPGTSGNLAKNIQYF. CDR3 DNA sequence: TGTGCCAGCAGCGTCCTCCCCGGGACTAGCGGAAACCTAGCCAAAAACATTCAGTACTTC. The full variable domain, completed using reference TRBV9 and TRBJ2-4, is DSGVTQTPKHLITATGQRVTLRCSPRSGDLSVYWYQQSLDQGLQFLIQYYNGEERAKGNILERFSAQQFPDLHSELNLSSLELGDSALYFCASSVLPGTSGNLAKNIQYFGAGTRLSVL.

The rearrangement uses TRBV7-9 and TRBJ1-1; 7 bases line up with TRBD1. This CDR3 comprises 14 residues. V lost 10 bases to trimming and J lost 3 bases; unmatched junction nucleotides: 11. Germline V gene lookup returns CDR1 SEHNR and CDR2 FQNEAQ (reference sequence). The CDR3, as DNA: TGTGCCATCCGACAGGGACGGCTGTACACTGAAGCTTTCTTT. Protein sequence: CAIRQGRLYTEAFF.

The CDR3 bases are TGCGCCAGCAGCCCAATAGCGGGAGTGATCAATGAGCAGTTCTTC. It yields the protein CASSPIAGVINEQFF. The chain uses TRBV5-1 and TRBJ2-1; the match to TRBD2 covers 9 bases. The germline V gene encodes CDR1 SGHRS and CDR2 YFSETQ. V lost 4 bases and J lost 6; bases outside the gene matches: 8. The CDR3 totals 15 residues.

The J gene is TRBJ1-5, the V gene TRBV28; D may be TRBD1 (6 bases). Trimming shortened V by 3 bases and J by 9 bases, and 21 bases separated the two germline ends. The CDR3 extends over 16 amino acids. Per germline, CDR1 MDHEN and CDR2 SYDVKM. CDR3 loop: CASSFWDTPSMRPQHF. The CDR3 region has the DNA TGTGCCAGCAGTTTCTGGGACACCCCGAGTATGAGGCCCCAGCATTTT.

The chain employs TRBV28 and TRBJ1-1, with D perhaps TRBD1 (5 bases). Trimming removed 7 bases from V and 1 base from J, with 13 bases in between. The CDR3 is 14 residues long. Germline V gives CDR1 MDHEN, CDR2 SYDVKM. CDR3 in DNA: TGTGCCAGCACCTCCGGACACCCGAACACTGAAGCTTTCTTT. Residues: CASTSGHPNTEAFF. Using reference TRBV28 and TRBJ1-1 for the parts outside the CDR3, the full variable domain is DVKVTQSSRYLVKRTGEKVFLECVQDMDHENMFWYRQDPGLGLRLIYFSYDVKMKEKGDIPEGYSVSREKKERFSLILESASTNQTSMYLCASTSGHPNTEAFFGQGTRLTVV.

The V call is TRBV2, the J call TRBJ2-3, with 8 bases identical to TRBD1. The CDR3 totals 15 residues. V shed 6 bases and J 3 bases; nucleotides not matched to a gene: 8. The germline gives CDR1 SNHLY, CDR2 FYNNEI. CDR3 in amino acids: CASSRDRTTTDTQYF. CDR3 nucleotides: TGTGCCAGCAGCCGGGACAGGACCACAACAGATACGCAGTATTTT.

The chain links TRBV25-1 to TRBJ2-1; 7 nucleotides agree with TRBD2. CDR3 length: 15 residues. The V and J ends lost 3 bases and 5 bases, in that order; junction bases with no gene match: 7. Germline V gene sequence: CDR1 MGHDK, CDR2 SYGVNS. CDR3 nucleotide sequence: TGTGCCAGCAGTGATCCTCGAGCGGGAAACAATGAGCAGTTCTTC. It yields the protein CASSDPRAGNNEQFF.

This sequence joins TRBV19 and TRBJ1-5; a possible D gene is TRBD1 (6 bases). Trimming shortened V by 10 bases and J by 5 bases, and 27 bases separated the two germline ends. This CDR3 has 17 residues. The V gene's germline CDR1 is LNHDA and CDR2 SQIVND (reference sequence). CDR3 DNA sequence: TGTGCCACTACAAGTGGGACAAACTTAATGGGTTATCAGCCCCAGCATTTT. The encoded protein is CATTSGTNLMGYQPQHF.

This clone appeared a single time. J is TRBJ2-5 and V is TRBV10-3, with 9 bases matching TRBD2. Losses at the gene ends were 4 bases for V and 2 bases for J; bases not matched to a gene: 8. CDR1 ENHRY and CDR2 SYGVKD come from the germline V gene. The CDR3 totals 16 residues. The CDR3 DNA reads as TGTGCCATCAGTGCGGCCGGCGGGAGGGGACAAGAGACCCAGTACTTC. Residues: CAISAAGGRGQETQYF.

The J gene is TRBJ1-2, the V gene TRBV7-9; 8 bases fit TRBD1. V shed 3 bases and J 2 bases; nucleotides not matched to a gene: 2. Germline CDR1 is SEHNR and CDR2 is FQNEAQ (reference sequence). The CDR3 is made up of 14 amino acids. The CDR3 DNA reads TGTGCCAGCAGCTTTAGGACAGGGAACTATGGCTACACCTTC. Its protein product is CASSFRTGNYGYTF.

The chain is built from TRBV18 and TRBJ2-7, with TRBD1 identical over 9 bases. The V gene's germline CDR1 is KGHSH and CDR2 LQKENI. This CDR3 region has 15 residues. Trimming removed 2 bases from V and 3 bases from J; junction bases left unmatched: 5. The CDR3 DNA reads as TGTGCCAGCTCACCAGGGGACAGGGTAATCTACGAGCAGTACTTC. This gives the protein CASSPGDRVIYEQYF.

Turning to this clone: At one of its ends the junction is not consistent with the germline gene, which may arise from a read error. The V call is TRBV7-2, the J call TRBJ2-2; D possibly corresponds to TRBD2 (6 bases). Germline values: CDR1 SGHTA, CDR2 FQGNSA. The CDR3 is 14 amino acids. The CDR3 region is CDSTLSGLTGELFF. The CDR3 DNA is TGTGACAGCACCCTTAGCGGACTCACCGGGGAGCTGTTTTTT. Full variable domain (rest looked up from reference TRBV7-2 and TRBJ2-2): GAGVSQSPSNKVTEKGKDVELRCDPISGHTALYWYRQSLGQGLEFLIYFQGNSAPDKSGLPSDRFSAERTGGSVSTLTIQRTQQEDSAVYLCDSTLSGLTGELFFGEGSRLTVL.

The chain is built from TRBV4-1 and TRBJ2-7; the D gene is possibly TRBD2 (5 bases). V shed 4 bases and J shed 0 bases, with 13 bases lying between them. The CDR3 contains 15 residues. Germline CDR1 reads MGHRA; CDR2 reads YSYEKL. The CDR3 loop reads CASSRPESGSYEQYF. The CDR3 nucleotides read TGCGCCAGCAGCCGACCCGAGAGCGGCTCCTACGAGCAGTACTTC.

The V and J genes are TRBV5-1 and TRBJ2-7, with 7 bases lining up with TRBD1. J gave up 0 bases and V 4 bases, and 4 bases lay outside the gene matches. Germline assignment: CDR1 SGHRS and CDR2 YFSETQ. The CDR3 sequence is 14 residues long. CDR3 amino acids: CASSVRGTSYEQYF. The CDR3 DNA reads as TGCGCCAGCAGCGTCAGGGGGACCTCCTACGAGCAGTACTTC. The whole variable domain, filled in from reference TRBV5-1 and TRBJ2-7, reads KAGVTQTPRYLIKTRGQQVTLSCSPISGHRSVSWYQQTPGQGLQFLFEYFSETQRNKGNFPGRFSGRQFSNSRSEMNVSTLELGDSALYLCASSVRGTSYEQYFGPGTRLTVT.

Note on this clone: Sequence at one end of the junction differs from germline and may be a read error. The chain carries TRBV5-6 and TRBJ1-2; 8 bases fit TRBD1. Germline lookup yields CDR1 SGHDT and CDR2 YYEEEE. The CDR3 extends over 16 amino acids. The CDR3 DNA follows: TGTGCCAGCAGCTTGGCGGGGACAGGCGATAACTATGGCTGCACCTTC. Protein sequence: CASSLAGTGDNYGCTF. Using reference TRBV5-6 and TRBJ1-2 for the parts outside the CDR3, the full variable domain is DAGVTQSPTHLIKTRGQQVTLRCSPKSGHDTVSWYQQALGQGPQFIFQYYEEEERQRGNFPDRFSGHQFPNYSSELNVNALLLGDSALYLCASSLAGTGDNYGCTFGSGTRLTVV.

The CDR3 coding sequence is TGTGCCACCAGCCTAGCTAGCGGGAGAGTCTACGAGCAGTACTTC. This codes for CATSLASGRVYEQYF. The rearrangement links TRBV15 to TRBJ2-7; 10 bases are shared with TRBD2. This CDR3 spans 15 amino acids. Germline-derived CDR1 and CDR2 are LNHNV and YYDKDF (reference sequence). The trim removed 5 bases at V and 3 bases at J, leaving 7 bases unmatched.

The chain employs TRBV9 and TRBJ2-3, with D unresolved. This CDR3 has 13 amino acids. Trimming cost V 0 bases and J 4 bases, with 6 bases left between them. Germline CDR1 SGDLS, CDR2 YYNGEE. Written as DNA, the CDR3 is TGTGCCAGCAGCGTAGTAGAATCAGATACGCAGTATTTT. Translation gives CASSVVESDTQYF. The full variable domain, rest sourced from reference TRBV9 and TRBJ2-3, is DSGVTQTPKHLITATGQRVTLRCSPRSGDLSVYWYQQSLDQGLQFLIQYYNGEERAKGNILERFSAQQFPDLHSELNLSSLELGDSALYFCASSVVESDTQYFGPGTRLTVL.

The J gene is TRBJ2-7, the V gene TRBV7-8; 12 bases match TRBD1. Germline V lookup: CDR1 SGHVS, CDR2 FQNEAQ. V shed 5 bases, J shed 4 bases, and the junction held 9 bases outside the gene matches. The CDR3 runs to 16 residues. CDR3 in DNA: TGTGCCAGCAGCACCCCCGGGACAGGGGGCATGTACGAGCAGTACTTC. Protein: CASSTPGTGGMYEQYF.